What follows are 28 T cell receptor beta chains derived from one specimen sequenced in a study of blood T cell repertoires in COVID-19. Sequenced by immunoSEQ multiplex PCR; TCRdb stores in-frame clones only, minus some. The sample lists some 140,000 clones; roughly 84% were seen once. Sequencing used peripheral blood. The receptors here all came from a woman in her sixties or seventies with COVID-19, enrolled during active disease.

The genes are TRBV3-1 (or the pseudogene TRBV3-2) and TRBJ1-2; no firm D call. Germline V gene lookup returns CDR1 LGHDT and CDR2 YNNKEL (reference sequence). The CDR3 sequence is 11 residues long. V lost 6 bases and J 4 bases, leaving 6 bases between the germline ends. CDR3 amino acids: CASRSVYGYTF. CDR3 DNA sequence: TGTGCCAGCAGATCGGTCTATGGCTACACCTTC.

This clone was observed a handful of times. V and J are TRBV24-1 and TRBJ2-1; 10 nucleotides match TRBD2. Per germline, CDR1 KGHDR and CDR2 SFDVKD. This CDR3 contains 16 residues. Trimming at V came to 3 bases and at J to 6 bases, leaving 7 bases not matched to a gene. The CDR3 sequence: CATSDDIAGGFNEQFF. The CDR3 DNA sequence: TGTGCCACCAGTGATGATATAGCGGGGGGTTTCAATGAGCAGTTCTTC.

The rearrangement links TRBV5-1 to TRBJ2-1; TRBD1 matches at 11 bases. Losses at the gene ends were 0 bases for V and 6 bases for J; bases not matched to a gene: 5. Germline loops: CDR1 SGHRS, CDR2 YFSETQ. The CDR3 is 16 residues long. CDR3 sequence: CASSLGAGTGGNEQFF. The CDR3 DNA sequence: TGCGCCAGCAGCTTGGGGGCCGGGACAGGGGGCAATGAGCAGTTCTTC. Full variable domain (remainder filled in from reference TRBV5-1 and TRBJ2-1): KAGVTQTPRYLIKTRGQQVTLSCSPISGHRSVSWYQQTPGQGLQFLFEYFSETQRNKGNFPGRFSGRQFSNSRSEMNVSTLELGDSALYLCASSLGAGTGGNEQFFGPGTRLTVL.

The V gene is TRBV6-5, the J gene TRBJ1-1; D is ambiguous. This CDR3 comprises 14 residues. The V gene lost 6 bases and the J gene lost 0 bases, with 11 bases spanning the gap. CDR1 and CDR2 from the germline V gene are MNHEY and SVGAGI. CDR3 region: CASSLTTVNTEAFF. In nucleotides, the CDR3 is TGTGCCAGCAGCCTAACTACGGTGAACACTGAAGCTTTCTTT.

This clone occurred once. V gene TRBV27 combines with J gene TRBJ1-4; no reliable D call. Germline V gene data show CDR1 as MNHEY and CDR2 as SMNVEV (reference sequence). The CDR3 consists of 15 residues. V was shortened by 6 bases and J by 0 bases, with 11 bases between the two germline ends. DNA for the CDR3: TGTGCCAGCAGGCAGTATCTTGCAACTAATGAAAAACTGTTTTTT. This encodes CASRQYLATNEKLFF.

To note about this clone: At one end the junction does not follow the germline gene, possibly because of a read error. The V and J genes are TRBV4-1 and TRBJ1-1, with TRBD1 identical over 7 bases. This CDR3 region has 15 residues. CDR1 is MGHRA and CDR2 is YSYEKL in the germline V gene. CDR3 loop: CASSQTGTANTEAFF. CDR3 nucleotide sequence: TGCGCCAGCAGCCAAACCGGGACAGCTAACACCGAAGCTTTCTTT.

The chain has TRBV5-1 and TRBJ2-1; 7 nucleotides line up with TRBD2. The V and J ends lost 5 bases and 2 bases, in that order; junction bases with no gene match: 4. Germline V CDR1 and CDR2: SGHRS, YFSETQ. This CDR3 has 14 residues. CDR3 DNA: TGCGCCAGCAGAGGCGGGACTACCTACAATGAGCAGTTCTTC. Its translation is CASRGGTTYNEQFF.

The CDR3 loop is CASSKGATRNTEAFF. The CDR3, as DNA: TGTGCCAGTAGTAAGGGGGCGACAAGGAACACTGAAGCTTTCTTT. V and J are TRBV19 and TRBJ1-1; TRBD1 aligns across 7 bases. Per germline, CDR1 LNHDA and CDR2 SQIVND (reference sequence). The V and J ends lost 4 bases and 1 base, in that order; junction bases with no gene match: 6. The CDR3 length is 15 residues.

The chain links TRBV7-6 to TRBJ1-1; D call uncertain. V lost 8 bases, J lost 1 base, and 11 bases lay in between. The CDR3 length is 13 residues. Germline CDR1 is SGHVS and CDR2 is FNYEAQ. The CDR3, as DNA: TGTGCCAGCCGGAGACTGTCGAACACTGAAGCTTTCTTT. Amino acids: CASRRLSNTEAFF.

The chain is built from TRBV9 and TRBJ1-2, with TRBD1 as a possible D gene (6 bases). The CDR3 runs to 14 residues. Germline V gene lookup returns CDR1 SGDLS and CDR2 YYNGEE. V gave up 3 bases and J gave up 4 bases, with 13 bases separating them. In DNA, the CDR3 is TGTGCCAGCAGCGAGCGGACAGCTACCTATGGCTACACCTTC. Its translation: CASSERTATYGYTF.

V and J are TRBV7-3 and TRBJ2-7; 9 bases are a match to TRBD1. CDR3 length: 14 residues. The J segment lost 2 bases and the V segment lost 4 bases, leaving 3 bases of the junction unmatched. Germline V gene sequence: CDR1 SGHTA, CDR2 FQGTGA. The CDR3 coding sequence is TGTGCCAGCAGCTCCGGGACAGGGCCCTACGAGCAGTACTTC. Translated, it gives CASSSGTGPYEQYF.

This clone was seen a single time. V gene TRBV5-8 combines with J gene TRBJ1-5; the D is unclear. The ends were cut back, 5 bases at V and 0 bases at J, with 12 bases in the middle. Germline-derived CDR1 and CDR2 are SGHTS and YDEGEE. The CDR3 runs 15 residues. In DNA, the CDR3 is TGTGCCAGCAGTCTTCTCCGTTATAGCAATCAGCCCCAGCATTTT. Translating gives CASSLLRYSNQPQHF.

The genes are TRBV7-2 and TRBJ1-1, with D perhaps matching TRBD1 (6 bases). Looked up from germline, CDR1 is SGHTA and CDR2 is FQGNSA. The ends were cut back, 2 bases at V and 4 bases at J, with 14 bases in the middle. The CDR3 loop spans 15 amino acids. The CDR3 region is CASSLQQGLATEAFF. The CDR3 DNA reads TGTGCCAGCAGCTTACAACAGGGCTTGGCCACTGAAGCTTTCTTT.

The chain has TRBV19 and TRBJ1-1; tentatively, D is TRBD1 (5 bases). This CDR3 spans 14 amino acids. V dropped 3 bases and J dropped 4 bases, with 12 bases sitting between them. Germline V CDR1 and CDR2: LNHDA, SQIVND (reference sequence). The DNA for the CDR3 is TGTGCCAGTAGTATGGCCAGGGAGGGCACTGAAGCTTTCTTT. Its translation: CASSMAREGTEAFF. The complete variable domain, with remaining parts taken from reference TRBV19 and TRBJ1-1, reads DGGITQSPKYLFRKEGQNVTLSCEQNLNHDAMYWYRQDPGQGLRLIYYSQIVNDFQKGDIAEGYSVSREKKESFPLTVTSAQKNPTAFYLCASSMAREGTEAFFGQGTRLTVV.

This chain joins TRBV2 and TRBJ1-1; TRBD1 matches 7 bases. The CDR3 spans 13 residues. V lost 5 bases to trimming and J lost 11 bases; unmatched junction nucleotides: 11. CDR1 and CDR2 from the germline V gene are SNHLY and FYNNEI. This chain's CDR3 is CASSRDSGRGAFF. In DNA, the CDR3 is TGTGCCAGCAGTAGGGACAGCGGCCGGGGGGCTTTCTTT.

The chain couples TRBV25-1 to TRBJ1-4, with 9 bases aligning to TRBD1. CDR1 and CDR2 (germline): MGHDK, SYGVNS. CDR3 length: 14 residues. The V gene end was trimmed by 4 bases and the J gene end by 5 bases; junction bases not matched to a gene: 2. The CDR3 DNA follows: TGTGCCAGCAGTGCGGGACAGGGAAATGAAAAACTGTTTTTT. It specifies CASSAGQGNEKLFF.

The sample holds a few counts of this clone. J is TRBJ1-6 and V is TRBV5-1; 9 nucleotides align to TRBD1. J gave up 8 bases and V 4 bases, and 4 bases lay outside the gene matches. Germline V gives CDR1 SGHRS, CDR2 YFSETQ. CDR3 length: 14 residues. The CDR3 DNA is TGCGCCAGCAGCCCGGGACAGGGATATTCACCCCTCCACTTT. Its protein product is CASSPGQGYSPLHF.

This clone was seen a handful of times. J is TRBJ1-2 and V is TRBV3-1 (or the pseudogene TRBV3-2); the D gene is possibly TRBD1 (6 bases). Trimming shortened V by 3 bases and J by 2 bases, and 10 bases separated the two germline ends. Germline V gene sequence: CDR1 LGHDT, CDR2 YNNKEL (reference sequence). There are 14 residues in the CDR3. DNA of the CDR3: TGTGCCAGCAGCCATTTACAGGGAAACTATGGCTACACCTTC. Protein sequence: CASSHLQGNYGYTF.

This clone was picked up a small number of times. The V and J genes are TRBV20-1 and TRBJ1-1; TRBD1 matches at 9 bases. The CDR3 contains 16 residues. Trimming removed 3 bases from V and 0 bases from J; junction bases left unmatched: 8. Germline values: CDR1 DFQATT, CDR2 SNEGSKA (reference sequence). The CDR3 nucleotides are TGCAGTGCTAGTACCGGGACAGGGCTTATGAACACTGAAGCTTTCTTT. Its translation is CSASTGTGLMNTEAFF.

Only a few counts were recorded for this clone. This chain joins TRBV29-1 and TRBJ1-1, with D tentatively TRBD1 (5 bases). Germline lookup yields CDR1 SQVTM and CDR2 ANQGSEA. This CDR3 region has 12 residues. Trimming took off 3 bases at V and 6 bases at J, with 11 bases between the two ends. In DNA form, the CDR3 reads TGCAGCGTTGACGGTCCGGGGGCTGAAGCTTTCTTT. Translation gives CSVDGPGAEAFF.

The chain links TRBV10-1 to TRBJ1-4; TRBD1 aligns across 9 bases. Germline lookup yields CDR1 WNHNN and CDR2 SYGVQD (reference sequence). The V segment lost 6 bases and the J segment 0 bases; nucleotides outside the gene matches: 11. The CDR3 is 18 amino acids. CDR3 nucleotide sequence: TGCGCCAGCAGACCTGGGACAGGGTATCTTACAACTAATGAAAAACTGTTTTTT. It translates to CASRPGTGYLTTNEKLFF.

The gene calls are TRBV27 and TRBJ2-5, with TRBD1 matching 10 bases. CDR3 length: 12 amino acids. Looked up from germline, CDR1 is MNHEY and CDR2 is SMNVEV (reference sequence). V was clipped by 8 bases and J by 4 bases; unmatched bases: 1. CDR3 in DNA: TGTGCCAGCCGGGACAGGGGAGAGACCCAGTACTTC. Its translation is CASRDRGETQYF.

This chain uses TRBV12-3 or TRBV12-4 with TRBJ1-2, with D hard to call. V lost 0 bases, J lost 5 bases, and 7 bases lay in between. The CDR3 totals 13 residues. The CDR3 loop is CASSLAHAYGYTF. In DNA, the CDR3 is TGTGCCAGCAGTTTAGCGCATGCGTATGGCTACACCTTC.

The CDR3 protein is CASRDRGNQPQHF. CDR3 coding DNA: TGTGCCAGTAGAGACAGGGGCAATCAGCCCCAGCATTTT. This chain links TRBV19 with TRBJ1-5, with 7 bases lining up with TRBD1. The CDR3 is 13 amino acids. Trimming cost V 6 bases and J 2 bases; bases outside gene matches: 1. Germline lookup yields CDR1 LNHDA and CDR2 SQIVND (reference sequence). The complete variable domain, with remaining parts taken from reference TRBV19 and TRBJ1-5, reads DGGITQSPKYLFRKEGQNVTLSCEQNLNHDAMYWYRQDPGQGLRLIYYSQIVNDFQKGDIAEGYSVSREKKESFPLTVTSAQKNPTAFYLCASRDRGNQPQHFGDGTRLSIL.

The chain is built from TRBV5-8 and TRBJ1-1; possible D gene TRBD1, 6 bases. This CDR3 contains 15 residues. CDR1 is SGHTS, CDR2 YDEGEE, per germline. V was pared by 4 bases and J by 0 bases, with 13 bases between. CDR3 region: CASSTGDRMNTEAFF. The CDR3 DNA follows: TGTGCCAGCAGCACTGGAGACAGGATGAACACTGAAGCTTTCTTT.

V and J are TRBV7-9 and TRBJ1-2; 8 bases map to TRBD1. The J segment lost 8 bases and the V segment lost 5 bases, leaving 10 bases of the junction unmatched. Germline V gives CDR1 SEHNR, CDR2 FQNEAQ (reference sequence). The CDR3 contains 14 residues. The CDR3 nucleotides are TGTGCCAGCAGCCATCCCCGCCAGGGGGCCGGCTACACCTTC. This gives the protein CASSHPRQGAGYTF.

This chain connects TRBV29-1 to TRBJ2-2, with no clear D. There are 13 residues in the CDR3. The germline gives CDR1 SQVTM, CDR2 ANQGSEA. V lost 5 bases and J 0 bases, leaving 7 bases between the germline ends. The CDR3: CSVNRANTGELFF. CDR3 sequence (DNA): TGCAGCGTTAACAGAGCGAACACCGGGGAGCTGTTTTTT.

The J gene is TRBJ1-2, the V gene TRBV6-5; 10 bases match TRBD1. Germline V gene sequence: CDR1 MNHEY, CDR2 SVGAGI. The V segment lost 6 bases and the J segment 6 bases; nucleotides outside the gene matches: 10. This CDR3 has 15 amino acids. CDR3 region: CASRGAGTGEDGYTF. The CDR3 region has the DNA TGTGCCAGCAGAGGCGCCGGGACAGGGGAGGATGGCTACACCTTC.